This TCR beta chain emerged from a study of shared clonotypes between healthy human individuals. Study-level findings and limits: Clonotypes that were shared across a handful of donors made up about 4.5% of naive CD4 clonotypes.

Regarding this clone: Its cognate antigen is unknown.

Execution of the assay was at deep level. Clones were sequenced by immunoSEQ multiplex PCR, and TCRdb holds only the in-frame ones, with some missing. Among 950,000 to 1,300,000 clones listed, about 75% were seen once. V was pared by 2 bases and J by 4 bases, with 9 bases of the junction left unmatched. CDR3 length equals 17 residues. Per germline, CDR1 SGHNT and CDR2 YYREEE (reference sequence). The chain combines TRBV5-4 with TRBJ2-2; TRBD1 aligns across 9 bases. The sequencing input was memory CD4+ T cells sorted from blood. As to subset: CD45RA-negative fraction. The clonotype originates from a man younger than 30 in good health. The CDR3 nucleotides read TGTGCCAGCAGCTTCGCCGGGACAGGGTTTGCCACCGGGGAGCTGTTTTTT. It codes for CASSFAGTGFATGELFF.